This T cell receptor (beta chain) was identified in a study of OX40 agonist ivuxolimab in advanced cancers. Study in general: As their treatment, patients were administered ivuxolimab, an agonistic anti-OX40 (CD134) antibody.

V shed 9 bases, J shed 1 base, and the junction held 6 bases outside the gene matches. The CDR3 totals 14 residues. Germline assignment: CDR1 LNHDA and CDR2 SQIVND (reference sequence). Measured with immunoSEQ multiplex PCR; TCRdb has only the in-frame clones, and not every one. This table has some 60,000 clones, around 86% appearing once. J is TRBJ2-3 and V is TRBV19; 8 positions match TRBD2. The sequence came from an adult with an advanced solid tumor such as melanoma, head and neck, liver or kidney cancer. Sequencing used CD4+ or CD8+ T cells sorted from blood, obtained in a trial of the OX40 agonist ivuxolimab. CDR3: CASGAGVGTDTQYF. CDR3 bases: TGTGCCAGCGGAGCGGGAGTGGGCACAGATACGCAGTATTTT. The full variable domain, its missing parts supplied by reference TRBV19 and TRBJ2-3, is DGGITQSPKYLFRKEGQNVTLSCEQNLNHDAMYWYRQDPGQGLRLIYYSQIVNDFQKGDIAEGYSVSREKKESFPLTVTSAQKNPTAFYLCASGAGVGTDTQYFGPGTRLTVL.